These 32 T cell receptor beta chains were all obtained from the same sample, sequenced in a study of brain T cells in children with intractable seizures. Here immunoSEQ multiplex PCR was the method, and the copy in TCRdb shows in-frame clones only, minus some. The sample lists approximately 110,000 clones, 94% occurring once. This sample comprised peripheral blood, obtained at surgery. These receptors all come from a boy in the first two years of life with hemimegalencephaly and intractable seizures.

This clone occurred once. This chain joins TRBV5-1 and TRBJ1-2, with 7 bases matching TRBD1. Germline lookup yields CDR1 SGHRS and CDR2 YFSETQ. The CDR3 covers 17 residues. The V and J ends lost 4 bases and 8 bases, in that order; junction bases with no gene match: 20. This CDR3 is CASSPPAGGDVDEGYTF. The DNA of the CDR3 is TGCGCCAGCAGCCCCCCGGCAGGGGGAGACGTAGATGAAGGCTACACCTTC.

The chain recombines TRBV27 with TRBJ2-1; 16 nucleotides line up with TRBD2. J gave up 8 bases and V 5 bases, and 6 bases lay outside the gene matches. The length of the CDR3 is 16 residues. CDR1 is MNHEY and CDR2 is SMNVEV in the germline V gene (reference sequence). The CDR3 nucleotides are TGTGCCAGCAGTCTGGGGACTAGCGGGAGGGTCGATGAGCAGTTCTTC. It specifies CASSLGTSGRVDEQFF.

This sequence joins TRBV6-5 and TRBJ2-1; a possible D gene is TRBD2 (6 bases). The V gene's germline CDR1 is MNHEY and CDR2 SVGAGI. This CDR3 has 14 residues. Trimming removed 2 bases at V and 3 bases at J, with 8 bases between. CDR3 bases: TGTGCCAGCAGTTACCTGGGACTCTACAATGAGCAGTTCTTC. Amino acid sequence: CASSYLGLYNEQFF.

This clone was detected only once. The chain joins TRBV5-1 to TRBJ1-1; 12 bases are a match to TRBD1. CDR1 is SGHRS and CDR2 is YFSETQ in the germline V gene. There are 21 residues in the CDR3. The ends lost 1 base at V and 1 base at J; junction bases unmatched: 17. CDR3 sequence reads: CASSLFMSKRGQGAKNTEAFF. The CDR3 region has the DNA TGCGCCAGCAGCTTGTTTATGTCGAAAAGGGGACAGGGGGCAAAGAACACTGAAGCTTTCTTT. Based on the CDR3 plus reference TRBV5-1 and TRBJ1-1, the full variable domain is KAGVTQTPRYLIKTRGQQVTLSCSPISGHRSVSWYQQTPGQGLQFLFEYFSETQRNKGNFPGRFSGRQFSNSRSEMNVSTLELGDSALYLCASSLFMSKRGQGAKNTEAFFGQGTRLTVV.

V gene TRBV6-5 combines with J gene TRBJ2-7; weak D call: TRBD1 (5 bases). CDR1 is MNHEY, CDR2 SVGAGI, per germline. The CDR3 contains 15 residues. The V gene lost 2 bases and the J gene lost 4 bases, with 15 bases spanning the gap. The CDR3 DNA reads as TGTGCCAGCAGTTACAGTCAGGGTTCAGGGTACGAGCAGTACTTC. Translated: CASSYSQGSGYEQYF.

In this sample, this clone turned up a few times. This chain uses TRBV4-2 with TRBJ1-5; TRBD1 matches 8 bases. The CDR3 runs 14 residues. Germline V gives CDR1 LGHNA, CDR2 YNFKEQ. Germline trimming cut 4 bases from V and 6 bases from J; bases unmatched to any gene: 5. The CDR3 coding sequence is TGTGCCAGCAGCCGACCAGGGGGCCCTCAGCCCCAGCATTTT. It specifies CASSRPGGPQPQHF.

The chain links TRBV5-1 to TRBJ2-5; possibly TRBD1 for D (6 bases). V was pared by 7 bases and J by 1 base, with 11 bases between. Per the germline V gene, CDR1 is SGHRS and CDR2 is YFSETQ. This CDR3 has 13 residues. The DNA for the CDR3 is TGCGCCAGCCACCTGGGGGCCCAAGAGACCCAGTACTTC. This codes for CASHLGAQETQYF.

This clone was recorded only once. This chain links TRBV5-1 with TRBJ2-2; 9 bases are a match to TRBD1. The CDR3 consists of 16 residues. J was trimmed by 1 base and V by 4 bases; bases with no gene match: 5. Germline CDR1 SGHRS, CDR2 YFSETQ. Here the CDR3 reads CASSTPGQGNTGELFF. Written as DNA, the CDR3 is TGCGCCAGCAGCACCCCGGGACAGGGGAACACCGGGGAGCTGTTTTTT.

The genes are TRBV18 and TRBJ2-3; perhaps TRBD1 as D (6 bases). In germline, CDR1 is KGHSH, CDR2 LQKENI. Trimming stripped 3 bases from V and 2 bases from J, with 9 bases between. There are 14 residues in the CDR3. Written as DNA, the CDR3 is TGTGCCAGCTCACCGGGGGCACACACAGATACGCAGTATTTT. As protein: CASSPGAHTDTQYF.

V gene TRBV10-2 combines with J gene TRBJ2-1; 12 bases fit TRBD2. Trimming at V came to 10 bases and at J to 7 bases, leaving 8 bases not matched to a gene. Looked up from germline, CDR1 is WSHSY and CDR2 is SAAADI. The CDR3 is made up of 14 amino acids. This CDR3 reads CAIQTSGSSNEQFF. In nucleotides, the CDR3 is TGCGCCATCCAGACTAGCGGGAGTAGTAATGAGCAGTTCTTC.

V and J are TRBV12-3 or TRBV12-4 and TRBJ2-3; 7 nucleotides align to TRBD1. V trimming: 8 bases; J trimming: 4 bases; junction bases outside the gene matches: 6. This CDR3 is 13 amino acids long. For the CDR3, the DNA is TGTGCCAGCCGACACACAGGGGCAGATACGCAGTATTTT. This encodes CASRHTGADTQYF.

This chain links TRBV11-2 with TRBJ1-6, with 8 positions matching TRBD1. Losses at the gene ends were 0 bases for V and 10 bases for J; bases not matched to a gene: 14. Looked up from germline, CDR1 is SGHAT and CDR2 is FQNNGV. The CDR3 runs to 18 residues. CDR3: CASSLDLTGEGWGSPLHF. In nucleotides, the CDR3 is TGTGCCAGCAGCTTAGACCTGACAGGGGAGGGATGGGGATCACCCCTCCACTTT.

This rearrangement joins TRBV3-1 (or the pseudogene TRBV3-2) to TRBJ2-1; a possible D gene is TRBD2 (6 bases). Germline V CDR1 and CDR2: LGHDT, YNNKEL (reference sequence). V dropped 7 bases and J dropped 0 bases, with 13 bases sitting between them. CDR3 length equals 15 residues. CDR3 amino acids: CASTPGGSSYNEQFF. CDR3 DNA sequence: TGTGCCAGCACACCAGGAGGGTCCTCCTACAATGAGCAGTTCTTC.

V usage is TRBV27 and J usage is TRBJ2-5; D might be TRBD2 (5 bases). This CDR3 is 12 amino acids long. The germline V and J ends were trimmed by 2 bases and 4 bases, with 5 bases remaining between them. Germline loops: CDR1 MNHEY, CDR2 SMNVEV (reference sequence). The CDR3 sequence: CASSLEGETQYF. Here the CDR3 DNA reads TGTGCCAGCAGTTTAGAGGGAGAGACCCAGTACTTC.

The chain combines TRBV5-1 with TRBJ1-1; weak D call: TRBD1 (6 bases). The germline gives CDR1 SGHRS, CDR2 YFSETQ. The CDR3 is 16 residues long. The V end lost 3 bases, the J end lost 1 base, and 16 bases lay between the germline ends. The CDR3 nucleotides read TGCGCCAGCAGCTCACCCCCCGGGACACCGAACACTGAAGCTTTCTTT. Encoded protein: CASSSPPGTPNTEAFF.

The chain uses TRBV12-2 and TRBJ2-3; no DNA check was done on the table's D call, TRBD2. TRBV12-2 is a pseudogene segment. The CDR3 has 16 amino acids. The CDR3 sequence: CASRPSSGEGTDTQYF. CDR3 nucleotide sequence: TGTGCAAGTCGCCCATCTAGCGGAGAAGGTACAGATACGCAGTATTTT.

The V and J genes are TRBV28 and TRBJ2-7, with no clear D. V was cut by 5 bases and J by 3 bases, with 17 bases left in between. Looked up from germline, CDR1 is MDHEN and CDR2 is SYDVKM. The CDR3 extends over 15 amino acids. The CDR3 nucleotides read TGTGCCAGCAGTCCCCTCGAAGTAACCCACTACGAGCAGTACTTC. Its protein is CASSPLEVTHYEQYF.

The J gene is TRBJ1-2, the V gene TRBV9, with D unresolved. Trimming took off 1 base at V and 1 base at J, with 8 bases between the two ends. The CDR3 runs 14 residues. Germline V lookup: CDR1 SGDLS, CDR2 YYNGEE. The CDR3 nucleotides read TGTGCCAGCAGCGTATCGACGGTTAACTATGGCTACACCTTC. It is translated as CASSVSTVNYGYTF.

V is TRBV28 and J is TRBJ1-2; tentative D call: TRBD1 (6 bases). V lost 6 bases and J 8 bases, leaving 28 bases between the germline ends. CDR1 and CDR2 (germline): MDHEN, SYDVKM. This CDR3 comprises 17 residues. Here the CDR3 DNA reads TGTGCCAGCAGCCTTACGTCACAGGGCTGGGCCGGGGCCGGCTACACCTTC. It yields the protein CASSLTSQGWAGAGYTF.

J is TRBJ1-6 and V is TRBV7-8; TRBD1 is a possible D gene (6 bases). CDR3 length equals 15 residues. The ends were cut back, 4 bases at V and 7 bases at J, with 14 bases in the middle. Germline loops: CDR1 SGHVS, CDR2 FQNEAQ. Here the CDR3 DNA reads TGTGCCAGCAGCTCCGCGCAGGGGAGAAATTCACCCCTCCACTTT. It translates to CASSSAQGRNSPLHF.

The rearrangement uses TRBV5-6 and TRBJ2-1; 8 bases fit TRBD2. Germline loops: CDR1 SGHDT, CDR2 YYEEEE. Losses at the gene ends were 3 bases for V and 3 bases for J; bases not matched to a gene: 11. The CDR3 spans 17 residues. The CDR3 region has the DNA TGTGCCAGCAGCTCCTACCTAGAGCGGGAGTACTACAATGAGCAGTTCTTC. As protein: CASSSYLEREYYNEQFF.

The chain combines TRBV19 with TRBJ1-2; tentatively, D is TRBD1 (6 bases). V was cut by 0 bases and J by 1 base, with 9 bases left in between. CDR1 is LNHDA, CDR2 SQIVND, per germline (reference sequence). The CDR3 totals 15 residues. In DNA, the CDR3 is TGTGCCAGTAGTATAGACCGGACAGATAACTATGGCTACACCTTC. It translates to CASSIDRTDNYGYTF.

This clone was observed a single time. The DNA for the CDR3 is TGTGCCAGCAGCTTAGCTCGGGGGGGTCAGCCCCAGCATTTT. Amino acid sequence: CASSLARGGQPQHF. The chain uses TRBV7-2 and TRBJ1-5; weak D call: TRBD1 (5 bases). This CDR3 has 14 residues. The V end lost 0 bases, the J end lost 6 bases, and 9 bases lay between the germline ends. Germline V gene data show CDR1 as SGHTA and CDR2 as FQGNSA.

The chain recombines TRBV6-1 with TRBJ2-7; TRBD1 matches at 7 bases. This CDR3 is 16 amino acids long. The ends lost 0 bases at V and 0 bases at J; junction bases unmatched: 5. Germline CDR1 and CDR2: MNHNS and SASEGT. The CDR3 loop reads CASSEAGTAGSYEQYF. CDR3 sequence (DNA): TGTGCCAGCAGTGAAGCGGGGACAGCTGGCTCCTACGAGCAGTACTTC.

V gene TRBV10-3 combines with J gene TRBJ2-2, with D possibly being TRBD1 or TRBD2 (5 bases each). The CDR3 is made up of 14 amino acids. CDR1 and CDR2 from the germline V gene are ENHRY and SYGVKD. V shed 6 bases and J shed 2 bases, with 10 bases lying between them. Here the CDR3 DNA reads TGTGCCATCAGGGGGGACCCTAACACCGGGGAGCTGTTTTTT. It specifies CAIRGDPNTGELFF.

This clone was counted a single time. The rearrangement uses TRBV30 and TRBJ2-1; D might be TRBD2 (6 bases). Trimming took 4 bases from V and 10 from J, leaving 17 bases between them. Germline V lookup: CDR1 GTSNPN, CDR2 SVGIG (reference sequence). The CDR3 covers 13 residues. CDR3 region: CAWNLLGGREQFF. Written as DNA, the CDR3 is TGTGCCTGGAATCTCCTCGGGGGTAGAGAGCAGTTCTTC.

V gene TRBV27 combines with J gene TRBJ1-5, with D unclear. The V gene's germline CDR1 is MNHEY and CDR2 SMNVEV (reference sequence). The CDR3 length is 14 residues. V dropped 10 bases and J dropped 4 bases, with 17 bases sitting between them. In DNA form, the CDR3 reads TGTGCCACCCAGTTTATCGGAGGGAATCAGCCCCAGCATTTT. Its translation is CATQFIGGNQPQHF.

The chain employs TRBV4-1 and TRBJ1-4; 9 bases are a match to TRBD1. Trimming at V came to 0 bases and at J to 10 bases, leaving 12 bases not matched to a gene. The CDR3 contains 17 residues. In germline, CDR1 is MGHRA, CDR2 YSYEKL. DNA of the CDR3: TGCGCCAGCAGCCAAGATCGGACAGGGGCCCTGCGGGGAAAACTGTTTTTT. Amino acids: CASSQDRTGALRGKLFF.

V is TRBV5-1 and J is TRBJ1-5, with D hard to call. Germline V gives CDR1 SGHRS, CDR2 YFSETQ. This CDR3 region has 17 residues. V lost 0 bases to trimming and J lost 0 bases, with 13 bases between them. CDR3 nucleotides: TGCGCCAGCAGCTTGGAACCTTCCACCTTTAGCAATCAGCCCCAGCATTTT. Translating it yields CASSLEPSTFSNQPQHF.

The chain carries TRBV19 and TRBJ2-3, with 8 bases identical to TRBD2. Germline V gives CDR1 LNHDA, CDR2 SQIVND (reference sequence). Unmatched junction bases numbered 4, after V lost 3 bases and J lost 5 bases. This CDR3 is 14 amino acids long. The CDR3 bases are TGTGCCAGTAGTATCGGGAGGGACGGAGATACGCAGTATTTT. Translated: CASSIGRDGDTQYF.

This chain links TRBV6-5 with TRBJ1-1, with D perhaps matching TRBD1 (5 bases). V lost 0 bases to trimming and J lost 7 bases, with 18 bases between them. Germline V gene lookup returns CDR1 MNHEY and CDR2 SVGAGI. The CDR3 covers 16 residues. The CDR3 region is CASSYSKGPSPNEAFF. Here the CDR3 DNA reads TGTGCCAGCAGTTACTCGAAGGGACCAAGCCCTAATGAAGCTTTCTTT.

This chain uses TRBV6-5 with TRBJ2-7, with D hard to call. Germline values: CDR1 MNHEY, CDR2 SVGAGI. V was cut by 2 bases and J by 4 bases, with 15 bases left in between. The CDR3 is 15 residues long. CDR3 in amino acids: CASSYPFALGYEQYF. The CDR3, as DNA: TGTGCCAGCAGTTACCCTTTCGCGCTAGGGTACGAGCAGTACTTC.